The present entry profiles one TCR beta chain with its context. There is no known antigen for this receptor. Base qualities are not provided; no much larger clone lies one nucleotide away. TCRbeta CDR3 regions were amplified from genomic DNA using the immunoSEQ Assay, a bias-controlled multiplex PCR. The source study handled its data this way. Nucleated cell counts per sample were estimated from amplification of reference gene primers within the assay. Sequence reads were collapsed and filtered to measure the absolute abundance of every unique TCRbeta CDR3 rearrangement. For each sample, productive Simpson clonality was calculated as the square root of Simpson's diversity index over productive rearrangements. The clones in this table, taken by TCRdb from immuneACCESS, are in-frame only. Not every clone is retained; where verified, under half of the shortfall comes from an unresolved V gene, and the cause of the rest is unknown. The V and J calls and clone size come from that table; D and trimming were worked out from the DNA. Across this sample there are about 84,000 clones, with 60% to 75% seen only once. The ten top clones hold around 5.8% of the sample.

This sample stems from a study of blood T cell repertoires in COVID-19 (dated by TCRdb to 2018 to 2021). Context from the whole study: The collaborator samples originated in the United States, Italy and Spain and spanned the acute and convalescent phases of COVID-19. The prospective study material was composed of cDNA or gDNA derived from T cells, B-cell-depleted T cells, or PBMCs. Deeply sampled blood TCRbeta repertoires from subjects exposed to, actively infected with, or recovered from COVID-19 were included in the dataset. The repertoires were made available in a free public database intended to serve as a resource for research on the immune response to SARS-CoV-2. The samples were drawn from two sources: the first 160 participants of the ongoing ImmuneRACE study, and over 1,000 subjects contributed by 6 global collaborators. Sample metadata almost always included a de-identified subject ID, COVID-19 status, age in years and sex. Where available, HLA class I and class II types were taken from metadata supplied by the sample provider and were not determined by assay-based typing. On the study overall, not on this receptor specifically: The quantity of clinical and demographic metadata differed by source and by participant and was supplied without curation.

Reading from cysteine to phenylalanine, the CDR3 counts 15 amino acids. Only the CDR3 DNA stays, 45 bases, in frame from base 1. As encoded in the germline V gene, CDR1 is SGDLS while CDR2 is YYNGEE. V is cut by 2 bases and J by 0 bases, and the space between the germline ends is 8 bases. Collaborating institutions collected whole blood in K2EDTA tubes following their own protocols. Collaborator samples were shipped for TCRbeta analysis as frozen whole blood, isolated PBMCs, or DNA extracted from either sample type. In this chain, TRBV9 is recombined with TRBJ2-2, with TRBD2 perhaps the D gene, on 6 matching bases. This sequence originates from a man in his fifties with active or convalescent COVID-19. The source material was peripheral blood. In nucleotides, the sequence is TGTGCCAGCAGCGTCCGGGGGACGAACACCGGGGAGCTGTTTTTT. The resulting protein is CASSVRGTNTGELFF.